This T cell receptor beta chain emerged from a study of Graves' ophthalmopathy and Graves' hyperthyroidism. The sequenced template was RNA, covering the TCR beta CDR3 region. RT-PCR with HTBI primers came first, then second-round multiplex PCR. Each CDR3 protein gets one entry after TCRdb re-called the multiplex PCR reads with MiXCR. The table records some 250,000 distinct CDR3 sequences, approximately 42% of them present only once. The CDR3 runs 14 residues. V lost 5 bases and J lost 5; bases outside the gene matches: 8. Germline V gives CDR1 SEHNR, CDR2 FQNEAQ (reference sequence). Study-level results: Researchers report that a 13-signature model separated ophthalmopathy from stable hyperthyroidism, posting around 86% sensitivity and more than 70% specificity.

Worth noting for this clonotype: The antigen is not known.

Thyroid ultrasound, orbital computed tomography, TRAb, serum thyroxine and clinical symptoms formed the basis of diagnosis. PBMCs were isolated from a roughly 9.3 ml sample of fresh peripheral blood. Sequences were obtained from peripheral blood. This chain connects TRBV7-9 to TRBJ2-7; 8 bases align to TRBD1. The receptor was derived from an adult man with Graves' ophthalmopathy. CDR3 residues: CASSPADRVHEQYF. As DNA, the CDR3 is TGTGCCAGCAGCCCCGCGGACAGGGTTCACGAGCAGTACTTC.